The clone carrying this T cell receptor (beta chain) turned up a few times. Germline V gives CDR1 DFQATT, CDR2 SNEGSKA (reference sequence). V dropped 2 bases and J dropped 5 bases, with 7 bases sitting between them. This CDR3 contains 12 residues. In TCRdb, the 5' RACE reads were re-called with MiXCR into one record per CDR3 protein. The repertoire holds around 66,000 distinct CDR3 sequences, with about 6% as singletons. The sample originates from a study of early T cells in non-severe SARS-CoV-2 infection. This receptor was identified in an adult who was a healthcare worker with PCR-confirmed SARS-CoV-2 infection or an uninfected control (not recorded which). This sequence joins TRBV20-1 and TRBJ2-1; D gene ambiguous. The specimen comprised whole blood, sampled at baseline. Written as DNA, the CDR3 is TGCAGTGCTAGATACGACAACAATGAGCAGTTCTTC. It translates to CSARYDNNEQFF.